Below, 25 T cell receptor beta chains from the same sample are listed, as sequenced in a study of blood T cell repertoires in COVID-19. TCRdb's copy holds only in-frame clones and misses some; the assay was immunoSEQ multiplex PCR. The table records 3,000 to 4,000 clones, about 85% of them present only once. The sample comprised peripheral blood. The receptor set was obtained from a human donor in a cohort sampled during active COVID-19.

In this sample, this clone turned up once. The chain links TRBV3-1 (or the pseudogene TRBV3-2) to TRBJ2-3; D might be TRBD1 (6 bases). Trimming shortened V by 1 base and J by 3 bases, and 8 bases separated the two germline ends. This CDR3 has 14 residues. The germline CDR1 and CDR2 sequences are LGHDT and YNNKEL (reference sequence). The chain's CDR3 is CASSQGRGTDTQYF. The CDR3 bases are TGTGCCAGCAGCCAAGGCAGGGGAACAGATACGCAGTATTTT.

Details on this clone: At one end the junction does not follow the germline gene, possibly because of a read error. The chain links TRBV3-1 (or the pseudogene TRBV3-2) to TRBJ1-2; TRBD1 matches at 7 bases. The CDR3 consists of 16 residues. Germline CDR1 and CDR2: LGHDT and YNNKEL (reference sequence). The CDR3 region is CAGSPELLDRSYGYTF. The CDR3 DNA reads TGTGCCGGCAGCCCCGAACTTTTGGACAGGTCCTATGGCTACACCTTC.

CDR3 DNA sequence: TGTGCCAGCACCGGACTAGCGGGCGCGAACACCGGGGAGCTGTTTTTT. It encodes CASTGLAGANTGELFF. The chain links TRBV2 to TRBJ2-2; 11 nucleotides align to TRBD2. V was pared by 7 bases and J by 0 bases, with 4 bases of the junction left unmatched. The CDR3 has 16 residues. Looked up from germline, CDR1 is SNHLY and CDR2 is FYNNEI.

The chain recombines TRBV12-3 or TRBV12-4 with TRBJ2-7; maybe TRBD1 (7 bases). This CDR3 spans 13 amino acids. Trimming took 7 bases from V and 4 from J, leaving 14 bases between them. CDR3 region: CASTTTGRYEQYF. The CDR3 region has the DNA TGTGCCAGCACCACGACAGGGAGGTACGAGCAGTACTTC.

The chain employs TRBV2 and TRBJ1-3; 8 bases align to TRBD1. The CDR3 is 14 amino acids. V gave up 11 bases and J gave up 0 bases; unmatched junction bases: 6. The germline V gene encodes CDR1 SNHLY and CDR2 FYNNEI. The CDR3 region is CAGFQGASGNTIYF. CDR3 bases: TGTGCCGGCTTCCAGGGGGCCTCTGGAAACACCATATATTTT. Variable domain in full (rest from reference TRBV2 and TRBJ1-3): EPEVTQTPSHQVTQMGQEVILRCVPISNHLYFYWYRQILGQKVEFLVSFYNNEISEKSEIFDDQFSVERPDGSNFTLKIRSTKLEDSAMYFCAGFQGASGNTIYFGEGSWLTVV.

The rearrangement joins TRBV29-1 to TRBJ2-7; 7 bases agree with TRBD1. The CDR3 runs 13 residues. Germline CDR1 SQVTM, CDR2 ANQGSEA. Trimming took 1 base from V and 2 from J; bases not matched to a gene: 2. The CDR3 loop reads CSVEVRGPYEQYF. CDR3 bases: TGCAGCGTTGAAGTGAGGGGGCCCTACGAGCAGTACTTC.

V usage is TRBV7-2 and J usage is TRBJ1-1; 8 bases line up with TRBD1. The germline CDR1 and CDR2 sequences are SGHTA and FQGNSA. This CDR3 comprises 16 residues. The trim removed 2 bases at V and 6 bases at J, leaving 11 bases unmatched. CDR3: CASSLPGQGWPPEAFF. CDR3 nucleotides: TGTGCCAGCAGCTTACCAGGACAGGGTTGGCCTCCTGAAGCTTTCTTT.

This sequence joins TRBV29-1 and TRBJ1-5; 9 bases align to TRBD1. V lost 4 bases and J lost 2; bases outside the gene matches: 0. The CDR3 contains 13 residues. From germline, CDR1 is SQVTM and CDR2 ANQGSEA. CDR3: CSVGDRGNQPQHF. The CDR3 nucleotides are TGCAGCGTTGGGGACAGGGGCAATCAGCCCCAGCATTTT.

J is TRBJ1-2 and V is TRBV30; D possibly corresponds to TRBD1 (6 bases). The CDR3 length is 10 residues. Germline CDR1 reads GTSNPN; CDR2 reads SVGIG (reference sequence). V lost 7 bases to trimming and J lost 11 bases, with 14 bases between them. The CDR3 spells CAFGQRQYTF. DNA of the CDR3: TGTGCCTTCGGACAGAGGCAGTACACCTTC.

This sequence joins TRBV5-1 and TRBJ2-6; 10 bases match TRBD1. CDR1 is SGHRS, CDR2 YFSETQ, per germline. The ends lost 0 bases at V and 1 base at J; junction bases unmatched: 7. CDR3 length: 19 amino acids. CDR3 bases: TGCGCCAGCAGCTTGGCCGGACAGGGGGGACCTTCTGGGGCCAACGTCCTGACTTTC. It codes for CASSLAGQGGPSGANVLTF.

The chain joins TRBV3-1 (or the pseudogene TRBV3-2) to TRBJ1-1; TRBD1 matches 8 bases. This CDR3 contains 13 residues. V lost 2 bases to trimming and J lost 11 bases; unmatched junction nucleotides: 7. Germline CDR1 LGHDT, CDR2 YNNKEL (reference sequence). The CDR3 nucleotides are TGTGCCAGCAGCCAAAAGACAGGGGTAGGGGCTTTCTTT. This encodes CASSQKTGVGAFF.

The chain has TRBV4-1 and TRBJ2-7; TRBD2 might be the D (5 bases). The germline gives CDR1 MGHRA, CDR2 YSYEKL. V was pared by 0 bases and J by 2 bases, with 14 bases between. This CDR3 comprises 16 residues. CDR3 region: CASSQELWLATYEQYF. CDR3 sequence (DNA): TGCGCCAGCAGCCAAGAACTTTGGCTAGCCACCTACGAGCAGTACTTC.

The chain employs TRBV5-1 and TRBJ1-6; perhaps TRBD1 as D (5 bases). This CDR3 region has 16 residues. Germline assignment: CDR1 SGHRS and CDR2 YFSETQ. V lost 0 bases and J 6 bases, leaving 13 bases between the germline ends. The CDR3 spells CASSLEGPVGNSPLHF. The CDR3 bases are TGCGCCAGCAGCTTGGAGGGGCCGGTGGGTAATTCACCCCTCCACTTT.

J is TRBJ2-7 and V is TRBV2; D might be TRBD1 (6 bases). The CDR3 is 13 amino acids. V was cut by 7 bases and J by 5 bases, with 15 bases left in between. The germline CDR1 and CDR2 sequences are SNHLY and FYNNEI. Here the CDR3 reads CASNGGRLDEQYF. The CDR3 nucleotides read TGTGCCAGCAATGGGGGCCGTCTGGACGAGCAGTACTTC.

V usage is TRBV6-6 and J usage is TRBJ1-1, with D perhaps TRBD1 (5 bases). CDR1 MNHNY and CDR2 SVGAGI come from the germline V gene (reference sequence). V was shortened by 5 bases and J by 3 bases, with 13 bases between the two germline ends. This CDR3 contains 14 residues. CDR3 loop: CASSPQVEHTEAFF. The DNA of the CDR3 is TGTGCCAGCAGTCCACAGGTTGAACACACTGAAGCTTTCTTT.

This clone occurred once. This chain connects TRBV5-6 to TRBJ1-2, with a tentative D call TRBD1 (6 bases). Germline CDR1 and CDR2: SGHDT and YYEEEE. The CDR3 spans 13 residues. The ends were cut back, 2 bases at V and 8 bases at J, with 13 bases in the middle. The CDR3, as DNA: TGTGCCAGCAGCTTCAGGGGTGGCGGGGGCTACACCTTC. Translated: CASSFRGGGGYTF.

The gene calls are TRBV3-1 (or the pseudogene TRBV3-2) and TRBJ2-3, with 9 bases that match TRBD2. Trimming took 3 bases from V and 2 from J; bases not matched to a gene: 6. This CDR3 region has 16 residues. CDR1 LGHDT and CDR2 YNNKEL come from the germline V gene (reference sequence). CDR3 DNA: TGTGCCAGCAGCCAGGAACTAGCGGGTCTCACAGATACGCAGTATTTT. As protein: CASSQELAGLTDTQYF.

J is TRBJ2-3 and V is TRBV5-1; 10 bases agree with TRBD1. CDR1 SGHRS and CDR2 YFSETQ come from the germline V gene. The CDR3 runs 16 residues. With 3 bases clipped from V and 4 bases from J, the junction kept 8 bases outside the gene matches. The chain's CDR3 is CASSSDPGTGADTQYF. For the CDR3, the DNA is TGCGCCAGCAGCTCGGACCCCGGGACAGGGGCAGATACGCAGTATTTT. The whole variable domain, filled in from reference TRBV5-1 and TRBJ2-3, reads KAGVTQTPRYLIKTRGQQVTLSCSPISGHRSVSWYQQTPGQGLQFLFEYFSETQRNKGNFPGRFSGRQFSNSRSEMNVSTLELGDSALYLCASSSDPGTGADTQYFGPGTRLTVL.

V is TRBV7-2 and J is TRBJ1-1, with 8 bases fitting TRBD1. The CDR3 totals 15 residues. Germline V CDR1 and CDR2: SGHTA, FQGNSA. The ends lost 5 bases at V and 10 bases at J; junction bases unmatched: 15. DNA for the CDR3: TGTGCCAGCAGCATGTTAGGGCAGGGGGCCTTGAGAGCTTTCTTT. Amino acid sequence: CASSMLGQGALRAFF.

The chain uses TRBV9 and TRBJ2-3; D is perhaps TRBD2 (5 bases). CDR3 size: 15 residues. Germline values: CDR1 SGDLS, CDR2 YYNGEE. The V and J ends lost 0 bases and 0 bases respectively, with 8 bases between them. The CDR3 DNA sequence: TGTGCCAGCAGCGTAGGTGGAGGAAGCACAGATACGCAGTATTTT. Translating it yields CASSVGGGSTDTQYF.

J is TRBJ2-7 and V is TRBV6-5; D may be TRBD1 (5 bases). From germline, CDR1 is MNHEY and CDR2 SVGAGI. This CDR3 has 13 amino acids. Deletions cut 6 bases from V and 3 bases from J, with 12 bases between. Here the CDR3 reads CASRSVDSYEQYF. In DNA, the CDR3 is TGTGCCAGCAGAAGTGTCGACAGCTACGAGCAGTACTTC.

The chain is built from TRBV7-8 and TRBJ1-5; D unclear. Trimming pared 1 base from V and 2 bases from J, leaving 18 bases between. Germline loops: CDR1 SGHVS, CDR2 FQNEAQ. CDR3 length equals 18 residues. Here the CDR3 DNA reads TGTGCCAGCAGCTTAGTTACAACAACCGGGTGGGGCAATCAGCCCCAGCATTTT. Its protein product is CASSLVTTTGWGNQPQHF.

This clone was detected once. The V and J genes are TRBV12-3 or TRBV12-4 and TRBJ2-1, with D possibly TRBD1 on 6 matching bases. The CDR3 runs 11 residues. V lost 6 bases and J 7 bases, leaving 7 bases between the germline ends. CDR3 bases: TGTGCCAGCAGGCAGGGGAATGAGCAGTTCTTC. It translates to CASRQGNEQFF.

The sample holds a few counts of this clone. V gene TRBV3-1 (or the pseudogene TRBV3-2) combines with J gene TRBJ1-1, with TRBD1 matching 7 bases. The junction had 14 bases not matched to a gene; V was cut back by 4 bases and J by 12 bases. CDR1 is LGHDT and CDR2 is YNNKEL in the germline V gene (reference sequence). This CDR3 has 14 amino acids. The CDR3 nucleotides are TGTGCCAGCAGCCTAGCACAGGGGTTTATTGCGACTTTCTTT. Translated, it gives CASSLAQGFIATFF.

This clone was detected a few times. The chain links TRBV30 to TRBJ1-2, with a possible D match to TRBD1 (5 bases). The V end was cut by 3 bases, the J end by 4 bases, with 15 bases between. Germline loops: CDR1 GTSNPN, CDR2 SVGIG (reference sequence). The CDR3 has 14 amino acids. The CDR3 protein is CAWRTGGDPYGYTF. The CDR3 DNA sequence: TGTGCCTGGAGAACGGGGGGGGACCCCTATGGCTACACCTTC.